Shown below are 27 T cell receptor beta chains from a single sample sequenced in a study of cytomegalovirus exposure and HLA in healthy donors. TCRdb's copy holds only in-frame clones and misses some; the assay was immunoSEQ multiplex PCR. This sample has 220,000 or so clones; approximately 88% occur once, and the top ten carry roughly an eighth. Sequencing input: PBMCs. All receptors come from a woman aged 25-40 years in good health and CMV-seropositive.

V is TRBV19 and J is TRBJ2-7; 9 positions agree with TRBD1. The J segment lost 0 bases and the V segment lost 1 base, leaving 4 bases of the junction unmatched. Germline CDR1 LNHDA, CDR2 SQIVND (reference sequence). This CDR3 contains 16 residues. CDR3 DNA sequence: TGTGCCAGTAGTATAGTAGGGACAGGGAGCTCCTACGAGCAGTACTTC. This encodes CASSIVGTGSSYEQYF. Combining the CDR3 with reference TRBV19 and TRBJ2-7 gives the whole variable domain DGGITQSPKYLFRKEGQNVTLSCEQNLNHDAMYWYRQDPGQGLRLIYYSQIVNDFQKGDIAEGYSVSREKKESFPLTVTSAQKNPTAFYLCASSIVGTGSSYEQYFGPGTRLTVT.

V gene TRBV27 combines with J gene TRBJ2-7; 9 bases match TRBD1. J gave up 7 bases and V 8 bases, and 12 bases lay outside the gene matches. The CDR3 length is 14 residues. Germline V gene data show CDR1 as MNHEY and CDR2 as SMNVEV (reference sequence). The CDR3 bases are TGTGCCAGCGGAATTACAGGGGGCGCGGGTGAGCAGTACTTC. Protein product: CASGITGGAGEQYF.

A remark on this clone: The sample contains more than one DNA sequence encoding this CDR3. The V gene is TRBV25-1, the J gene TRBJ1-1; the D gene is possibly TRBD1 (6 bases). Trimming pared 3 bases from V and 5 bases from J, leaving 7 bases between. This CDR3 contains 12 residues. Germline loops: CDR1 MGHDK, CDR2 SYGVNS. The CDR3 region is CASSDRGTEAFF. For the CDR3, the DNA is TGTGCCAGCAGTGACAGGGGTACTGAAGCTTTCTTT.

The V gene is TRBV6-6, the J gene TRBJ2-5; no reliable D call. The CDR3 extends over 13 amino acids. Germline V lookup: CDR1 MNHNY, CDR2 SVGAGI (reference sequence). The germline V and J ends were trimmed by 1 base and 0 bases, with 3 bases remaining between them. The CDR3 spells CASSYYNQETQYF. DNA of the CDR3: TGTGCCAGCAGTTACTACAACCAAGAGACCCAGTACTTC.

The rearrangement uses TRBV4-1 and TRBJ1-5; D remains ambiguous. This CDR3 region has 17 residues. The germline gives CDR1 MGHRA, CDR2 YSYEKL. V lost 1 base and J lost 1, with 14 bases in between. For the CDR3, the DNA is TGCGCCAGCAGCCAAGTCGACATGGGTCTCAGCAATCAGCCCCAGCATTTT. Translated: CASSQVDMGLSNQPQHF.

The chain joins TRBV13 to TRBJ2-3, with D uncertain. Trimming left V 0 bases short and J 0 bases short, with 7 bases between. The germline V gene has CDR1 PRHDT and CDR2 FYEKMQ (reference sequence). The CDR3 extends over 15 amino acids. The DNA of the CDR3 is TGTGCCAGCAGCTTAGGGGGAAGGAGCACAGATACGCAGTATTTT. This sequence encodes CASSLGGRSTDTQYF.

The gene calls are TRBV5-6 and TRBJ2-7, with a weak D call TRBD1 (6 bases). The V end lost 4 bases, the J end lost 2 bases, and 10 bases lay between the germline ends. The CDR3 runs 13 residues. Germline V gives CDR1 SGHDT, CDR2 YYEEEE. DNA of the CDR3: TGTGCCAGCAGCCTGACAGGCACCTACGAGCAGTACTTC. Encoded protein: CASSLTGTYEQYF.

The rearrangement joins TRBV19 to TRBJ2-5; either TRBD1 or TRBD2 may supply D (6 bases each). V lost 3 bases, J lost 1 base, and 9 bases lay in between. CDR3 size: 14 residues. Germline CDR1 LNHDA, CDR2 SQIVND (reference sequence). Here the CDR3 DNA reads TGTGCCAGTAGTATTGGAGGGGGCCAAGAGACCCAGTACTTC. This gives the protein CASSIGGGQETQYF.

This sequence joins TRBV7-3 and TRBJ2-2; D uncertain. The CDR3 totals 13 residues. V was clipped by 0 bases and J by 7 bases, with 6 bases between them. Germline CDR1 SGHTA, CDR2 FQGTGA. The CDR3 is CASSLTMRGELFF. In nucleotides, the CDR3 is TGTGCCAGCAGCTTAACAATGCGCGGGGAGCTGTTTTTT.

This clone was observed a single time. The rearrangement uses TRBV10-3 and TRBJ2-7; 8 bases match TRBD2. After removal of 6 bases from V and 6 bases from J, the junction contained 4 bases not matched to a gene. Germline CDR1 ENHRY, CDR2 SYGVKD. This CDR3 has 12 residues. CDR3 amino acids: CAISLAGGEQYF. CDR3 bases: TGTGCCATCAGCCTGGCGGGAGGCGAGCAGTACTTC.

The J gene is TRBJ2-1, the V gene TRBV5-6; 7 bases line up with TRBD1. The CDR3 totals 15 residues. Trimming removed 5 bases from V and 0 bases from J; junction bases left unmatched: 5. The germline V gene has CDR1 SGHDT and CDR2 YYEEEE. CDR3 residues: CASRTGSLSYNEQFF. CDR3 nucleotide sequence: TGTGCCAGCAGGACAGGGTCCCTCTCCTACAATGAGCAGTTCTTC.

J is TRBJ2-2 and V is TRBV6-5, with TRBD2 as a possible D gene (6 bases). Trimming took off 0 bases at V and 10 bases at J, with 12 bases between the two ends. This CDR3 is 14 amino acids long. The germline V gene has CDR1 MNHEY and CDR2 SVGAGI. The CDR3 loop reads CASSYSLGGKELFF. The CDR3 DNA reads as TGTGCCAGCAGTTACTCGTTGGGAGGCAAGGAGCTGTTTTTT.

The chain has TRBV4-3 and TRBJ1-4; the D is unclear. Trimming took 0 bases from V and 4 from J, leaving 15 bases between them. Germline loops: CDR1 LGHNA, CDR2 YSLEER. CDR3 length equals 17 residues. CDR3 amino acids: CASSQDSLLVSNEKLFF. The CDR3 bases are TGCGCCAGCAGCCAAGACTCTCTTTTGGTTAGTAATGAAAAACTGTTTTTT.

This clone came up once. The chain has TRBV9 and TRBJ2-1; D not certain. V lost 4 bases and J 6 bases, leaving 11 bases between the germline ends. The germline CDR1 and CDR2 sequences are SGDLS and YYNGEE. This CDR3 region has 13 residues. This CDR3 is CASSPPQSNEQFF. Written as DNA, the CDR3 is TGTGCCAGCAGCCCACCCCAGTCCAATGAGCAGTTCTTC.

As DNA, the CDR3 is TGTGCCAGCAGCCCATACCGGACAGGGGGGAACACCGGGGAGCTGTTTTTT. Encoded protein: CASSPYRTGGNTGELFF. This rearrangement joins TRBV11-1 to TRBJ2-2, with 10 bases identical to TRBD1. V shed 5 bases and J 1 base; nucleotides not matched to a gene: 7. The CDR3 is made up of 17 amino acids. Germline V gene sequence: CDR1 SGHAT, CDR2 FQDESV (reference sequence). Drawing the rest from reference TRBV11-1 and TRBJ2-2, the complete variable domain is EAEVAQSPRYKITEKSQAVAFWCDPISGHATLYWYRQILGQGPELLVQFQDESVVDDSQLPKDRFSAERLKGVDSTLKIQPAELGDSAMYLCASSPYRTGGNTGELFFGEGSRLTVL.

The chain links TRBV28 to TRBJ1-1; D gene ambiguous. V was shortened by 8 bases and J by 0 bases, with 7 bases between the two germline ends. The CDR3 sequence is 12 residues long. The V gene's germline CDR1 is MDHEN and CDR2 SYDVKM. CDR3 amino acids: CASVTLNTEAFF. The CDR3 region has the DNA TGTGCCAGCGTAACGTTGAACACTGAAGCTTTCTTT.

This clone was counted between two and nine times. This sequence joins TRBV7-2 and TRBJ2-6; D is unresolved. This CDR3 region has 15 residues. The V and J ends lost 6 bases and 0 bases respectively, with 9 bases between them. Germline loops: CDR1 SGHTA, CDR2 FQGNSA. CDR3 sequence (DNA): TGTGCCAGCAGATTCAGCCTCTCTGGGGCCAACGTCCTGACTTTC. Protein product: CASRFSLSGANVLTF.

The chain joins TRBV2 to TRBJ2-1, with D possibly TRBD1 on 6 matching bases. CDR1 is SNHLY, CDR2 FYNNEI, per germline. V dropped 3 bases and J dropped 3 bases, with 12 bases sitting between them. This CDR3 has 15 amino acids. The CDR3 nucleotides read TGTGCCAGCAGTGAGTTTGGGGGCAACTACAATGAGCAGTTCTTC. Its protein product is CASSEFGGNYNEQFF.

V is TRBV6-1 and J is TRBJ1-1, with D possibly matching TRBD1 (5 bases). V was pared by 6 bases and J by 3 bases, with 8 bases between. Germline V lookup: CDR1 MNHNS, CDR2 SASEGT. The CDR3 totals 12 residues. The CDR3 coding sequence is TGTGCCAGCAGGGGGCCGGACACTGAAGCTTTCTTT. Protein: CASRGPDTEAFF.

CDR3 sequence reads: CASSLVVTGAVTDTQYF. The CDR3 nucleotides are TGCGCCAGCAGCTTGGTAGTTACGGGGGCGGTGACAGATACGCAGTATTTT. V is TRBV5-1 and J is TRBJ2-3; D possibly uses TRBD1 or TRBD2 (6 bases each). Germline V CDR1 and CDR2: SGHRS, YFSETQ. This CDR3 is built from 17 residues. V shed 0 bases and J shed 3 bases, with 17 bases lying between them.

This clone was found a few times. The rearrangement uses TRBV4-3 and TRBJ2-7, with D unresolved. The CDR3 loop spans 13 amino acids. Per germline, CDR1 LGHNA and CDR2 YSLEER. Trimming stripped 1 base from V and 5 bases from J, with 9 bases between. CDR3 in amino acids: CASSQVPSHEQYF. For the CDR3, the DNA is TGCGCCAGCAGCCAAGTTCCCTCTCACGAGCAGTACTTC.

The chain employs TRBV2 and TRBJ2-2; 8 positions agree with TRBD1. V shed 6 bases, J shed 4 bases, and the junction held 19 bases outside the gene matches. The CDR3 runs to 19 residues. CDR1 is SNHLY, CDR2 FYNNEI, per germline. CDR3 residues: CASSQPGQAYYMGTGELFF. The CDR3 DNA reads TGTGCCAGCAGCCAACCGGGACAGGCCTACTACATGGGCACCGGGGAGCTGTTTTTT.

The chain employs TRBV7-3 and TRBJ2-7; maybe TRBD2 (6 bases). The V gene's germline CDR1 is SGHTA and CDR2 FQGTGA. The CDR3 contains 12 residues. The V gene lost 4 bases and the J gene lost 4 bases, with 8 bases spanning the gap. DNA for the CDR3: TGTGCCAGCAGCTCCGGGACTTACGAGCAGTACTTC. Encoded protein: CASSSGTYEQYF. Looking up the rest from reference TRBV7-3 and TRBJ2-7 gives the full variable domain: GAGVSQTPSNKVTEKGKYVELRCDPISGHTALYWYRQSLGQGPEFLIYFQGTGAADDSGLPNDRFFAVRPEGSVSTLKIQRTERGDSAVYLCASSSGTYEQYFGPGTRLTVT.

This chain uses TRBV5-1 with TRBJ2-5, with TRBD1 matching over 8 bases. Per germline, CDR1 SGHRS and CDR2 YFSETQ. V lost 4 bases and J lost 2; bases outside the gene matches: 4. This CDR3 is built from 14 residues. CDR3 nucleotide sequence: TGCGCCAGCAGCGGGGGACAGGTGCAAGAGACCCAGTACTTC. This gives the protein CASSGGQVQETQYF. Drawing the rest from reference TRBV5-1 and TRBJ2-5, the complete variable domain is KAGVTQTPRYLIKTRGQQVTLSCSPISGHRSVSWYQQTPGQGLQFLFEYFSETQRNKGNFPGRFSGRQFSNSRSEMNVSTLELGDSALYLCASSGGQVQETQYFGPGTRLLVL.

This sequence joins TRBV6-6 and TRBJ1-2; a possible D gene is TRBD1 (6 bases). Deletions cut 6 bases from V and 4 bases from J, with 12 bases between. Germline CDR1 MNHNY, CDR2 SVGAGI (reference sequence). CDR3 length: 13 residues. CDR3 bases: TGTGCCAGCAGATCAGGGGACGGCTATGGCTACACCTTC. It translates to CASRSGDGYGYTF.

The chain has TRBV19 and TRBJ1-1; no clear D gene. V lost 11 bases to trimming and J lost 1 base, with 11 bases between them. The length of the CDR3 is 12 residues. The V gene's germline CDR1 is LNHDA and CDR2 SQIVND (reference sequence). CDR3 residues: CACGGPNTEAFF. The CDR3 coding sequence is TGTGCCTGCGGCGGACCGAACACTGAAGCTTTCTTT.

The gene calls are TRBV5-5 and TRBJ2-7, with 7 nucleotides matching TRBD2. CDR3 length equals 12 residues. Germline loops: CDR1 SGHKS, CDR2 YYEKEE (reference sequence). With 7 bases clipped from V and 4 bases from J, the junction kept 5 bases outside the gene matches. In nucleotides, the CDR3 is TGTGCCAGCGGGGGAGGGGAGTACGAGCAGTACTTC. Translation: CASGGGEYEQYF. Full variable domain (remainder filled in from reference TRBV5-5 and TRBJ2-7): DAGVTQSPTHLIKTRGQQVTLRCSPISGHKSVSWYQQVLGQGPQFIFQYYEKEERGRGNFPDRFSARQFPNYSSELNVNALLLGDSALYLCASGGGEYEQYFGPGTRLTVT.